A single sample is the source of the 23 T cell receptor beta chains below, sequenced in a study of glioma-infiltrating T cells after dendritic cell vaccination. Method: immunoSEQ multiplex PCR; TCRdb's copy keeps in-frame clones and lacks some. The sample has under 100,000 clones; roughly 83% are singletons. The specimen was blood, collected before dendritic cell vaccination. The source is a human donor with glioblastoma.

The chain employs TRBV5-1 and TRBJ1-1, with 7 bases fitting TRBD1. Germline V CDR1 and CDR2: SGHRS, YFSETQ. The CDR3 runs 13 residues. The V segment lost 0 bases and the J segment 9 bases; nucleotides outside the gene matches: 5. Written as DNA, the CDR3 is TGCGCCAGCAGCTTGGAAGGGGGCCAGCAAGCTTTCTTT. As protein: CASSLEGGQQAFF.

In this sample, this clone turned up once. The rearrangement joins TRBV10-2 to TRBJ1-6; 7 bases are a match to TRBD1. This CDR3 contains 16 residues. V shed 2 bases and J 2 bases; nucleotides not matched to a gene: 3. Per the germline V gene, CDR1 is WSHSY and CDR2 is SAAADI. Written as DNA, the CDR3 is TGCGCCAGCAGTGAGACAGGGGTTCCCTATAATTCACCCCTCCACTTT. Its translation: CASSETGVPYNSPLHF.

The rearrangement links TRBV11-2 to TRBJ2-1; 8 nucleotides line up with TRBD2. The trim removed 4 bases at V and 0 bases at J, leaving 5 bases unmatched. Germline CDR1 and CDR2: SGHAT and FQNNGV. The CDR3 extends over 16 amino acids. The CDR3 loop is CASSSTSGNSYNEQFF. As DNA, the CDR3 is TGTGCCAGCAGCTCAACTAGCGGCAACTCCTACAATGAGCAGTTCTTC.

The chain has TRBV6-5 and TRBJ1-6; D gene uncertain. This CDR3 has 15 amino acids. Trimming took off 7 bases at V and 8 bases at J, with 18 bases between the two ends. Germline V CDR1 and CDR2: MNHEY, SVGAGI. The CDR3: CASTGRWATHSPLHF. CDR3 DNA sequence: TGTGCCAGCACGGGGAGGTGGGCGACCCATTCACCCCTCCACTTT.

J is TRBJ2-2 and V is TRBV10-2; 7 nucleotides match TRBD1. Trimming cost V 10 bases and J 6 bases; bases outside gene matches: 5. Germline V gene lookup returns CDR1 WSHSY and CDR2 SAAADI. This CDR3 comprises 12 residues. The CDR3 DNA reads TGCGCCACCAGACAGGGTCCCGGGGAGCTGTTTTTT. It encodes CATRQGPGELFF.

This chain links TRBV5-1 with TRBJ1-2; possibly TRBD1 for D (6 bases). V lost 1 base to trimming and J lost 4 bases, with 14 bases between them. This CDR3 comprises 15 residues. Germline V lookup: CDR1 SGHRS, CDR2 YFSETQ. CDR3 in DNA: TGCGCCAGCAGCTTGACACAGGGCCTTGGCTATGGCTACACCTTC. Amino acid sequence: CASSLTQGLGYGYTF. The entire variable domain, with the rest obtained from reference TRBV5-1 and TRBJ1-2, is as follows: KAGVTQTPRYLIKTRGQQVTLSCSPISGHRSVSWYQQTPGQGLQFLFEYFSETQRNKGNFPGRFSGRQFSNSRSEMNVSTLELGDSALYLCASSLTQGLGYGYTFGSGTRLTVV.

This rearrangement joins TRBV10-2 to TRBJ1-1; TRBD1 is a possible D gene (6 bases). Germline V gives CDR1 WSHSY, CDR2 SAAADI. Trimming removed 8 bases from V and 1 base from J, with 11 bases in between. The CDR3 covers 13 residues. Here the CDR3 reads CASEGGRNTEAFF. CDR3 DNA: TGCGCCAGCGAGGGGGGGAGGAACACTGAAGCTTTCTTT.

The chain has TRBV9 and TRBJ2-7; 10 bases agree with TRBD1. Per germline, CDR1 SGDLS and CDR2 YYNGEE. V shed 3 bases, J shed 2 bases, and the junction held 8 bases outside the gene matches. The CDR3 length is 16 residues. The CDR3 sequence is CASSGKRTGGAYEQYF. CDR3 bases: TGTGCCAGCAGCGGGAAGCGGACAGGGGGTGCCTACGAGCAGTACTTC.

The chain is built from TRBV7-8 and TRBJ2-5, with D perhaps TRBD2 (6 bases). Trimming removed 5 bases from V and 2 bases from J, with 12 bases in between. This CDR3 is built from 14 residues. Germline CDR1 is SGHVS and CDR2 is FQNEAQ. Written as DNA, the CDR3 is TGTGCCAGCAGCCCGACTAGAGTACAAGAGACCCAGTACTTC. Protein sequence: CASSPTRVQETQYF.

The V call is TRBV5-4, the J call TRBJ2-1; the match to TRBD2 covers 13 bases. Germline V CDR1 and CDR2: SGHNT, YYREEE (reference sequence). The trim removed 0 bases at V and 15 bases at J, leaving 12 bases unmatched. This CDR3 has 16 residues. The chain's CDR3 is CASSLEELAGGAFLFF. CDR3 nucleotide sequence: TGTGCCAGCAGCTTGGAAGAACTAGCGGGGGGGGCCTTTCTGTTCTTC.

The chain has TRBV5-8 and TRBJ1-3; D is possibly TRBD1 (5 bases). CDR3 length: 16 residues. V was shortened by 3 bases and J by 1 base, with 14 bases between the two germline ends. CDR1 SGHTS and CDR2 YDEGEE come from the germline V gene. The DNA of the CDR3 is TGTGCCAGCAGCTGGGGCGATGGGGGGTCTGGAAACACCATATATTTT. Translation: CASSWGDGGSGNTIYF. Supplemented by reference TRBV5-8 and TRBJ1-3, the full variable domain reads EAGVTQSPTHLIKTRGQQATLRCSPISGHTSVYWYQQALGLGLQFLLWYDEGEERNRGNFPPRFSGRQFPNYSSELNVNALELEDSALYLCASSWGDGGSGNTIYFGEGSWLTVV.

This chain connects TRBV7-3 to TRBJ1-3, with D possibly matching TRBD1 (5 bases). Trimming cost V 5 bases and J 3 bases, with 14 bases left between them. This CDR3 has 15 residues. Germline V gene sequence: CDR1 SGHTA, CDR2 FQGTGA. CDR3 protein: CASSETGEVGNTIYF. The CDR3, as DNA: TGTGCCAGCAGCGAAACAGGAGAAGTTGGAAACACCATATATTTT.

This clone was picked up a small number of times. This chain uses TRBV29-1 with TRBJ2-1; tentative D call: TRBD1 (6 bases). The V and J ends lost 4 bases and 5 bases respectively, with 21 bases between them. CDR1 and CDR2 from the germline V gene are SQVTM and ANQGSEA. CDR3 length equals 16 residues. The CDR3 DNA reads TGCAGCGTTGTAAGGACAGCGAGTGGGCCCGACAATGAGCAGTTCTTC. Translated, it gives CSVVRTASGPDNEQFF.

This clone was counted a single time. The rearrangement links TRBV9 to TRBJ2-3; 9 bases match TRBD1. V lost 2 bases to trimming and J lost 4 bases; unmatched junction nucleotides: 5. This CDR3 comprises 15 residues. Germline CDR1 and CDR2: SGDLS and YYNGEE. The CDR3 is CASSVGQGRPDTQYF. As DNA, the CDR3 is TGTGCCAGCAGCGTCGGACAGGGGCGCCCAGATACGCAGTATTTT.

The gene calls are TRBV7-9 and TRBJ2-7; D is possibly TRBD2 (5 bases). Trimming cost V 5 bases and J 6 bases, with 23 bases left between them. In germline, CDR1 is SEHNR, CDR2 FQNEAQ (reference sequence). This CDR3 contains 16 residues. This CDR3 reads CASSILPGSPLGEQYF. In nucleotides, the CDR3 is TGTGCCAGCAGCATCCTTCCGGGATCCCCCTTGGGCGAGCAGTACTTC.

In DNA form, the CDR3 reads TGTGCCAGCAGCCAGACATTTCAGCGGAAAAAACTGTTTTTT. Protein product: CASSQTFQRKKLFF. The chain recombines TRBV28 with TRBJ1-4, with D hard to call. Trimming cost V 6 bases and J 9 bases, with 17 bases left between them. The CDR3 has 14 residues. CDR1 is MDHEN and CDR2 is SYDVKM in the germline V gene.

CDR3 in DNA: TGTGCCAGCAGCTTAGGTCTAGTCCGCACAGATACGCAGTATTTT. Translation: CASSLGLVRTDTQYF. The J gene is TRBJ2-3, the V gene TRBV7-8; D gene ambiguous. The V end lost 1 base, the J end lost 1 base, and 9 bases lay between the germline ends. Germline values: CDR1 SGHVS, CDR2 FQNEAQ. The CDR3 contains 15 residues.

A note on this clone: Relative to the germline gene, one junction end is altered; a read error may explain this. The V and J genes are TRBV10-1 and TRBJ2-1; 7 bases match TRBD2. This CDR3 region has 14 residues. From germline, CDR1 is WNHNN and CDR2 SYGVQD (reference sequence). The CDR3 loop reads CASSPGTTYDEQFF. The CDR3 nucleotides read TGCGCCAGCAGCCCCGGGACTACCTACGATGAGCAGTTCTTC.

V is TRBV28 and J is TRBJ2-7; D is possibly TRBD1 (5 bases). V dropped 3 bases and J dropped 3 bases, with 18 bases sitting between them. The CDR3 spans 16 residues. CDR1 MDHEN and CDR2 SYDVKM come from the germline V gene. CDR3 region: CASSFKGWAENYEQYF. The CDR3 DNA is TGTGCCAGCAGTTTTAAGGGGTGGGCGGAAAACTACGAGCAGTACTTC.

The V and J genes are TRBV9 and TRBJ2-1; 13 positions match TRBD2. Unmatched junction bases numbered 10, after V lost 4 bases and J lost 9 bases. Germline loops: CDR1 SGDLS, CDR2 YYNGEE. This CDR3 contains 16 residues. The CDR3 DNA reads TGTGCCAGCAGCATTCGGACTAGCGGGGGCCGCAGTGAGCAGTTCTTC. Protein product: CASSIRTSGGRSEQFF.

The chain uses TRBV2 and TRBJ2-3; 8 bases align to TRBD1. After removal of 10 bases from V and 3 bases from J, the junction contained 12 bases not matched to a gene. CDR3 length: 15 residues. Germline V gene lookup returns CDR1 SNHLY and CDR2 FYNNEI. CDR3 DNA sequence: TGTGCCATACCTACAGGGGGACAAGGAACAGATACGCAGTATTTT. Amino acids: CAIPTGGQGTDTQYF. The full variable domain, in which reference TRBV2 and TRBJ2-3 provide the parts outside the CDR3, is EPEVTQTPSHQVTQMGQEVILRCVPISNHLYFYWYRQILGQKVEFLVSFYNNEISEKSEIFDDQFSVERPDGSNFTLKIRSTKLEDSAMYFCAIPTGGQGTDTQYFGPGTRLTVL.

The CDR3 DNA reads as TGCAGCGTTGGCCTTAATCCGGGACTAGAGCAGTTCTTC. This translates into CSVGLNPGLEQFF. This rearrangement joins TRBV29-1 to TRBJ2-1; 7 bases map to TRBD2. Per the germline V gene, CDR1 is SQVTM and CDR2 is ANQGSEA. Trimming cost V 4 bases and J 10 bases; bases outside gene matches: 10. CDR3 length equals 13 residues.

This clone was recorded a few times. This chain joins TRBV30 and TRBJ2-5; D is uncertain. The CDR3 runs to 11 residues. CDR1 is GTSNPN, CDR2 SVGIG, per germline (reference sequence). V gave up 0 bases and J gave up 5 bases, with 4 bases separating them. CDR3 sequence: CAWSVGETQYF. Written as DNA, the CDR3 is TGTGCCTGGAGTGTCGGGGAGACCCAGTACTTC.